A selection of T cell receptor beta chains follows, all from one sample in a study of blood T cells in healthy people across ages. One entry per CDR3 protein, called by TCRdb with MiXCR from the 5' RACE reads. Here the sample spans 870,000 or so distinct CDR3 sequences, more than 25% being singletons. The sequencing sample was made of blood. All receptors come from a woman aged 80 or over in good health. CDR3s include the opening cysteine and the closing phenylalanine or tryptophan. The D gene is left open where the match is weak. Some rows mark clone size as missing; the rest say once, few, many or name a class of expanded clone.

TRBV3-1,TRBJ2-3,many,TRBD2,CASSQGSGAPYTQYF,TGTGCCAGCAGCCAAGGTAGCGGGGCCCCGTATACGCAGTATTTT
TRBV6-6,TRBJ2-7,many,TRBD2,CASSPGATSGSYEQYF,TGTGCCAGCAGTCCCGGGGCGACTAGCGGCTCCTACGAGCAGTACTTC
TRBV2,TRBJ1-4,few,-,CASSEASRVGEKLFF,TGTGCCAGCAGTGAAGCATCCAGGGTAGGAGAAAAACTGTTTTTT
TRBV7-2,TRBJ2-7,-,-,CASSSDYYEQYF,TGTGCCAGCAGCTCAGACTACTACGAGCAGTACTTC
TRBV11-3,TRBJ2-2,-,-,CASNNGGGELFF,TGTGCCAGCAACAACGGTGGCGGGGAGCTGTTTTTT
TRBV10-3,TRBJ1-2,many,-,CAISLPGQPSNYGYTF,TGTGCCATCAGCCTACCGGGGCAACCATCTAACTATGGCTACACCTTC
TRBV6-2/TRBV6-3,TRBJ2-1,many,-,CASSLRGGSYNEQFF,TGTGCCAGCAGCTTAAGGGGGGGATCCTACAATGAGCAGTTCTTC
TRBV11-2,TRBJ2-3,few,-,CASSLGGVGYF,TGTGCCAGCAGCTTGGGTGGGGTTGGGTATTTT
TRBV7-7,TRBJ2-3,many,-,CASSFSPSDTQYF,TGTGCCAGCAGCTTCTCCCCCTCCGATACGCAGTATTTT
TRBV7-2,TRBJ2-1,-,TRBD1,CASSPSGTGFNEQFF,TGTGCCAGCAGCCCATCCGGGACAGGGTTTAATGAGCAGTTCTTC
TRBV5-1,TRBJ1-3,-,-,CASSWNPITGQTGNTIYF,TGCGCCAGCAGTTGGAACCCTATCACGGGGCAGACTGGAAACACCATATATTTT
TRBV28,TRBJ1-1,-,-,CATSSGGLYTEAFF,TGTGCCACATCGAGTGGGGGGCTCTACACTGAAGCTTTCTTT
TRBV11-2,TRBJ2-3,many,-,CASSLDGDGAVDTQYF,TGTGCCAGCAGCTTAGATGGGGACGGGGCCGTGGATACGCAGTATTTT
TRBV12-3/TRBV12-4,TRBJ1-2,many,-,CASSLTRQQGQSYTF,TGTGCCAGCAGTTTAACGAGACAGCAAGGTCAAAGCTACACCTTC
TRBV11-2,TRBJ2-1,many,-,CASRPRWGGNEQFF,TGTGCCAGCAGACCACGATGGGGAGGTAATGAGCAGTTCTTC
TRBV11-3,TRBJ2-1,-,-,CASSPPDRTPYNEQFF,TGTGCCAGCAGCCCCCCAGACAGGACTCCATACAATGAGCAGTTCTTC
TRBV28,TRBJ1-2,few,-,CASSRDRPRGYTF,TGTGCCAGCAGCCGTGATCGCCCCCGGGGCTACACCTTC
TRBV7-2,TRBJ2-7,few,TRBD1,CASSLVDRGEQYF,TGTGCCAGCAGCTTAGTGGACAGGGGGGAGCAGTACTTC
TRBV9,TRBJ2-6,-,-,CASSSKAGGANVRTF,TGTGCCAGCAGCTCCAAGGCGGGCGGGGCCAACGTCCGGACTTTC
TRBV3-1,TRBJ2-1,many,-,CASSQYPGNEQFF,TGTGCCAGCAGCCAATATCCGGGGAATGAGCAGTTCTTC
TRBV12-3/TRBV12-4,TRBJ1-1,many,-,CASTPETGTEAFF,TGTGCCAGCACCCCGGAGACGGGCACTGAAGCTTTCTTT
TRBV25-1,TRBJ2-5,many,-,CASSEWGGGPETQYF,TGTGCCAGCAGTGAATGGGGGGGGGGCCCTGAGACCCAGTACTTC
TRBV7-2,TRBJ2-2,-,TRBD1,CASSLNNGQGLFF,TGTGCCAGCAGCCTAAATAATGGACAGGGCCTGTTTTTT
TRBV7-2,TRBJ1-1,-,-,CASSTYSPEAPEAFF,TGTGCCAGCAGCACTTACTCGCCGGAGGCCCCTGAAGCTTTCTTT
TRBV18,TRBJ1-1,-,TRBD1,CASSPDRAGLAEAFF,TGTGCCAGCTCACCTGACAGGGCGGGTCTAGCTGAAGCTTTCTTT
TRBV6-6,TRBJ2-3,many,-,CASSPRLQTSTDTQYF,TGTGCCAGCAGCCCCAGACTCCAGACTAGCACAGATACGCAGTATTTT
TRBV27,TRBJ2-2,-,-,CASRPLRFPNTGELFF,TGTGCCAGCAGACCCCTCCGGTTCCCCAACACCGGGGAGCTGTTTTTT
TRBV3-1,TRBJ2-7,many,TRBD2,CASLLAGTWEQYF,TGTGCCAGCTTACTAGCGGGTACCTGGGAGCAGTACTTC
TRBV3-1,TRBJ1-5,-,-,CASSQDLAVNQPQHF,TGTGCCAGCAGCCAAGATCTGGCAGTAAATCAGCCCCAGCATTTT
TRBV12-3/TRBV12-4,TRBJ2-3,-,-,CASRPSVDTQYF,TGTGCCAGCAGACCTTCAGTAGATACGCAGTATTTT
TRBV30,TRBJ1-6,-,-,CAWASRSSHLHF,TGTGCCTGGGCGAGCAGGAGCTCACACCTCCACTTT
TRBV7-9,TRBJ2-7,-,-,CASSPGGAGRLGFYEQYF,TGTGCCAGCAGCCCGGGTGGTGCAGGGAGATTGGGGTTTTACGAGCAGTACTTC
TRBV7-9,TRBJ1-1,few,TRBD1,CASSEQGRAFF,TGTGCCAGCAGCGAACAGGGGCGAGCTTTCTTT
TRBV29-1,TRBJ2-1,-,-,CSASGVLDNEQFF,TGCAGCGCTTCAGGGGTTCTCGACAATGAGCAGTTCTTC
TRBV5-5,TRBJ1-2,-,-,CASSPEPANYGYTF,TGTGCCAGCAGCCCAGAACCCGCTAACTATGGCTACACCTTC
TRBV7-2,TRBJ1-3,few,-,CASSPRTSSGNTIYF,TGTGCCAGCAGCCCGAGGACAAGCTCTGGAAACACCATATATTTT
TRBV7-9,TRBJ2-5,many,-,CASSQGRGPQGETQYF,TGTGCCAGCAGCCAAGGGAGAGGGCCCCAGGGGGAGACCCAGTACTTC
TRBV7-6,TRBJ1-2,few,-,CASSPQEGPNYGYTF,TGTGCCAGCAGCCCCCAGGAGGGACCTAACTATGGCTACACCTTC
TRBV28,TRBJ2-3,-,-,CASSPYRGLFTDTQYF,TGTGCCAGCAGCCCATACCGGGGCCTGTTCACAGATACGCAGTATTTT
TRBV12-3/TRBV12-4,TRBJ1-4,many,-,CASSFQGGLRNEKLFF,TGTGCCAGCAGTTTTCAAGGGGGTTTGAGGAATGAAAAACTGTTTTTT
TRBV12-3/TRBV12-4,TRBJ1-2,many,TRBD1,CASSFLQGDYGYTF,TGTGCCAGCAGTTTTCTCCAGGGGGACTATGGCTACACCTTC
TRBV7-7,TRBJ2-5,few,-,CASSLDGDLWETQYF,TGTGCCAGCAGCTTAGATGGCGACCTCTGGGAGACCCAGTACTTC
TRBV18,TRBJ1-2,few,TRBD1,CASSPGQERSGYTF,TGTGCCAGCTCACCGGGACAGGAGAGAAGTGGCTACACCTTC
TRBV7-2,TRBJ2-2,few,TRBD2,CASSPLAGSVPGELFF,TGTGCCAGCAGCCCTCTAGCGGGGTCTGTCCCCGGGGAGCTGTTTTTT
TRBV2,TRBJ1-5,few,-,CASSRERVDNQPQHF,TGTGCCAGCAGCCGAGAAAGGGTGGACAATCAGCCCCAGCATTTT
TRBV11-3,TRBJ2-2,-,TRBD2,CASSTSGLAGFTGELFF,TGTGCCAGCAGCACCTCGGGACTAGCGGGTTTCACCGGGGAGCTGTTTTTT
TRBV6-6,TRBJ2-7,many,-,CASSAGTPGEQYF,TGTGCCAGCAGTGCCGGGACACCCGGCGAGCAGTACTTC
TRBV5-1,TRBJ2-4,many,-,CASSSGGLLAKNIQYF,TGCGCCAGCTCTTCCGGGGGTCTCCTAGCCAAAAACATTCAGTACTTC
TRBV4-2,TRBJ1-5,many,-,CASSQEGGPSNQPQHF,TGTGCCAGCAGCCAAGAAGGAGGCCCTTCTAATCAGCCCCAGCATTTT
TRBV11-2,TRBJ2-3,many,TRBD1,CASNRGAIDTQYF,TGTGCCAGCAACAGGGGGGCTATAGATACGCAGTATTTT
TRBV7-9,TRBJ1-5,-,-,CASSPGDGPINPPQHF,TGTGCCAGCAGCCCTGGGGACGGCCCAATCAATCCGCCCCAGCATTTT
TRBV23-1,TRBJ2-3,-,-,CASSQRQGHRTDTQYF,TGCGCCAGCAGTCAACGGCAAGGCCACCGCACAGATACGCAGTATTTT
TRBV5-1,TRBJ2-1,many,TRBD1,CASSYQGDNEQFF,TGCGCCAGCAGCTACCAGGGGGACAATGAGCAGTTCTTC
TRBV12-3/TRBV12-4,TRBJ2-1,-,-,CASQGPASEQFF,TGTGCCAGCCAAGGGCCGGCTAGTGAGCAGTTCTTC
TRBV7-6,TRBJ2-7,-,TRBD1,CASSPGQISYNEQYF,TGTGCCAGCAGCCCGGGACAGATCTCCTACAATGAGCAGTACTTC